The 16 T cell receptor beta chains below were found in one sample sequenced in a study of cytomegalovirus exposure and HLA in healthy donors. Profiling relied on immunoSEQ multiplex PCR, and the TCRdb table lists in-frame clones only, not all of them. Of roughly 250,000 clones in the sample, nearly 90% were seen once. Sequences were obtained from PBMCs. Receptors originate from a woman in her late teens or twenties in good health and CMV-seronegative.

This chain connects TRBV6-6 to TRBJ2-1; no clear D gene. Germline CDR1 is MNHNY and CDR2 is SVGAGI (reference sequence). V was pared by 0 bases and J by 7 bases, with 7 bases between. The CDR3 is 13 residues long. DNA for the CDR3: TGTGCCAGCAGTTACTCGACTCAGAATGAGCAGTTCTTC. This codes for CASSYSTQNEQFF.

The chain combines TRBV11-2 with TRBJ1-3, with no clear D. Per the germline V gene, CDR1 is SGHAT and CDR2 is FQNNGV. This CDR3 region has 14 residues. Trimming cost V 1 base and J 0 bases, with 4 bases left between them. The DNA of the CDR3 is TGTGCCAGCAGCTTAGTATTCTCTGGAAACACCATATATTTT. Translated: CASSLVFSGNTIYF.

V usage is TRBV27 and J usage is TRBJ1-1, with 7 nucleotides matching TRBD1. With V trimmed by 4 bases and J by 4 bases, 3 bases remained unmatched. This CDR3 spans 13 amino acids. From germline, CDR1 is MNHEY and CDR2 SMNVEV (reference sequence). In DNA, the CDR3 is TGTGCCAGCAGTTCAGGGGGTCTCACTGAAGCTTTCTTT. Protein product: CASSSGGLTEAFF.

The V gene is TRBV7-8, the J gene TRBJ1-5, with 9 bases identical to TRBD1. V was clipped by 4 bases and J by 7 bases; unmatched bases: 11. The V gene's germline CDR1 is SGHVS and CDR2 FQNEAQ. The CDR3 length is 16 residues. The CDR3 bases are TGTGCCAGCAGCTCTGGGGACAGGGTTCACGGACAGCCCCAGCATTTT. Protein: CASSSGDRVHGQPQHF.

The gene calls are TRBV9 and TRBJ2-3; tentatively, D is TRBD1 (6 bases). V was cut by 1 base and J by 4 bases, with 13 bases left in between. Germline V lookup: CDR1 SGDLS, CDR2 YYNGEE. The CDR3 has 15 residues. CDR3 protein: CASSVSSSGADTQYF. The CDR3 DNA sequence: TGTGCCAGCAGCGTATCATCGTCAGGGGCAGATACGCAGTATTTT.

This chain joins TRBV6-1 and TRBJ2-1; D is possibly TRBD1 (5 bases). The germline V and J ends were trimmed by 0 bases and 2 bases, with 11 bases remaining between them. This CDR3 spans 16 amino acids. Germline V gene lookup returns CDR1 MNHNS and CDR2 SASEGT. DNA of the CDR3: TGTGCCAGCAGTGAAGCGCGCAGGGCGCCCTACAATGAGCAGTTCTTC. Its protein product is CASSEARRAPYNEQFF.

The chain combines TRBV30 with TRBJ1-2, with a possible D match to TRBD1 (6 bases). The CDR3 sequence is 13 residues long. Trimming stripped 6 bases from V and 2 bases from J, with 13 bases between. Germline CDR1 GTSNPN, CDR2 SVGIG (reference sequence). For the CDR3, the DNA is TGTGCCTGCCTCCCAACAGGGAACTATGGCTACACCTTC. As protein: CACLPTGNYGYTF.

This clone has a single count. This sequence joins TRBV2 and TRBJ2-1; D is perhaps TRBD2 (5 bases). Germline V gene data show CDR1 as SNHLY and CDR2 as FYNNEI. CDR3 length equals 14 residues. The V end was cut by 7 bases, the J end by 5 bases, with 15 bases between. The CDR3 DNA follows: TGTGCCAGCAAGGTCGGCTCGGGGAACAATGAGCAGTTCTTC. It translates to CASKVGSGNNEQFF.

The V gene is TRBV2, the J gene TRBJ1-3, with TRBD1 identical over 9 bases. V was clipped by 4 bases and J by 3 bases; unmatched bases: 4. CDR3 length: 15 amino acids. Germline lookup yields CDR1 SNHLY and CDR2 FYNNEI. This CDR3 reads CASSGTGGIGNTIYF. CDR3 DNA sequence: TGTGCCAGCAGTGGTACAGGGGGCATTGGAAACACCATATATTTT.

The chain carries TRBV25-1 and TRBJ1-3; D unclear. From germline, CDR1 is MGHDK and CDR2 SYGVNS. The CDR3 runs 14 residues. The ends were cut back, 4 bases at V and 0 bases at J, with 7 bases in the middle. CDR3 DNA: TGTGCCAGCAGTGCCCGGGACTCTGGAAACACCATATATTTT. This translates into CASSARDSGNTIYF.

This clone was picked up one time. The rearrangement joins TRBV7-6 to TRBJ2-7; D unresolved. Trimming removed 1 base at V and 0 bases at J, with 7 bases between. Germline V gene data show CDR1 as SGHVS and CDR2 as FNYEAQ. This CDR3 is 14 amino acids long. The CDR3 sequence: CASSLGPSSYEQYF. The CDR3 DNA reads as TGTGCCAGCAGCTTAGGTCCTAGCTCCTACGAGCAGTACTTC. The full variable domain, with the rest looked up from reference TRBV7-6 and TRBJ2-7, is GAGVSQSPRYKVTKRGQDVALRCDPISGHVSLYWYRQALGQGPEFLTYFNYEAQQDKSGLPNDRFSAERPEGSISTLTIQRTEQRDSAMYRCASSLGPSSYEQYFGPGTRLTVT.

CDR3 in DNA: TGTGCCAGCAGCCCCCTAGCTCGGGAGACCCAGTACTTC. Translation gives CASSPLARETQYF. V is TRBV6-5 and J is TRBJ2-5; TRBD2 is a possible D gene (5 bases). V was shortened by 6 bases and J by 5 bases, with 13 bases between the two germline ends. CDR1 and CDR2 from the germline V gene are MNHEY and SVGAGI. The CDR3 length is 13 residues.

CDR3 in amino acids: CASTTGMSTDTQYF. CDR3 bases: TGTGCCAGCACCACCGGGATGAGCACAGATACGCAGTATTTT. J is TRBJ2-3 and V is TRBV6-5; a weak D match, TRBD2 (5 bases). The CDR3 has 14 amino acids. Germline CDR1 and CDR2: MNHEY and SVGAGI. Trimming cost V 7 bases and J 0 bases, with 11 bases left between them.

The chain recombines TRBV5-1 with TRBJ2-3; 10 bases are shared with TRBD1. With 3 bases clipped from V and 4 bases from J, the junction kept 5 bases outside the gene matches. CDR1 and CDR2 from the germline V gene are SGHRS and YFSETQ. This CDR3 contains 15 residues. CDR3 loop: CASSSTGGFADTQYF. CDR3 bases: TGCGCCAGCAGCTCGACAGGGGGCTTTGCAGATACGCAGTATTTT.

This clone was seen a few times. The V gene is TRBV10-3, the J gene TRBJ2-7; D is uncertain. From germline, CDR1 is ENHRY and CDR2 SYGVKD. V was cut by 2 bases and J by 3 bases, with 8 bases left in between. This CDR3 is built from 13 residues. The CDR3 region is CAISEVGNYEQYV. The CDR3 nucleotides are TGTGCCATCAGTGAGGTTGGAAACTACGAGCAGTACGTC.

This rearrangement joins TRBV5-6 to TRBJ2-7; 11 bases line up with TRBD1. Germline-derived CDR1 and CDR2 are SGHDT and YYEEEE. Losses at the gene ends were 4 bases for V and 4 bases for J; bases not matched to a gene: 4. The CDR3 is 14 residues long. CDR3 loop: CASSLGQGVYEQYF. The CDR3 coding sequence is TGTGCCAGCAGCCTGGGACAGGGGGTGTACGAGCAGTACTTC.